This T cell receptor beta chain was sequenced in a study of cytomegalovirus exposure and HLA in healthy donors. Broader study findings: Analysis was carried out at a later point, and it linked a missense DCLRE1C variant to TCR beta V- and J-gene trimming. It was reported that TCR beta sequences correctly inferred the HLA-A and HLA-B alleles for most subjects. While the bulk of TCR sequences proved rare, some public TCRs turned up in many donors.

Points on this clone: Its cognate antigen is unknown.

The CDR3 spans 15 residues. Germline lookup yields CDR1 LGHNA and CDR2 YSLEER. V shed 0 bases, J shed 4 bases, and the junction held 3 bases outside the gene matches. This PCR relied on a set of 60 Vbeta primers and 13 Jbeta primers. The data were produced by immunoSEQ multiplex PCR, yet TCRdb's version contains in-frame clones alone and is incomplete. The sample consists of some 170,000 clones, 65% to 85% of them appearing once. The V call is TRBV4-3, the J call TRBJ2-1, with TRBD1 identical over 7 bases. Input material: PBMCs. This clonotype was obtained from a man in his sixties in good health and CMV-seronegative. CDR3 sequence (DNA): TGCGCCAGCAGCCAAGATCAGGGACAGTACAATGAGCAGTTCTTC. This encodes CASSQDQGQYNEQFF.